This entry lists 15 T cell receptor beta chains sequenced from one sample in a study of blood T cell repertoires in COVID-19. Generated by immunoSEQ multiplex PCR, the TCRdb table keeps only in-frame clones and is missing some. Among some 19,000 clones listed, roughly 89% were seen once. The sequencing input was peripheral blood. These receptors all stem from a man aged 55 to 70 with active COVID-19.

This chain uses TRBV27 with TRBJ1-2; D is possibly TRBD1 (6 bases). The germline gives CDR1 MNHEY, CDR2 SMNVEV (reference sequence). The CDR3 runs to 13 residues. The germline V and J ends were trimmed by 6 bases and 5 bases, with 13 bases remaining between them. In DNA, the CDR3 is TGTGCCAGCAGGCGAACAGGGTCGTATGGCTACACCTTC. It is translated as CASRRTGSYGYTF.

About this clone: The sample contains more than one DNA sequence encoding this CDR3. DNA for the CDR3: TGTGCCAGCAGCGTAGCCAGTACAGATACGCAGTATTTT. As protein: CASSVASTDTQYF. V and J are TRBV9 and TRBJ2-3, with D hard to call. The length of the CDR3 is 13 residues. Per germline, CDR1 SGDLS and CDR2 YYNGEE. Trimming removed 0 bases from V and 3 bases from J, with 5 bases in between.

This clone was detected only once. V is TRBV7-9 and J is TRBJ2-1; D gene uncertain. Trimming took off 1 base at V and 2 bases at J, with 9 bases between the two ends. CDR3 size: 15 residues. The germline CDR1 and CDR2 sequences are SEHNR and FQNEAQ (reference sequence). The CDR3 here is CASSLEPRAYNEQFF. Written as DNA, the CDR3 is TGTGCCAGCAGCTTAGAGCCTAGAGCCTACAATGAGCAGTTCTTC.

V and J are TRBV7-9 and TRBJ2-3; 9 bases agree with TRBD2. The junction had 8 bases not matched to a gene; V was cut back by 4 bases and J by 0 bases. CDR3 length: 17 amino acids. CDR1 and CDR2 from the germline V gene are SEHNR and FQNEAQ (reference sequence). CDR3 coding DNA: TGTGCCAGCAGCTCATACGATAGCGGGAGTAGCACAGATACGCAGTATTTT. Its translation: CASSSYDSGSSTDTQYF.

The genes are TRBV7-8 and TRBJ2-7; the match to TRBD1 covers 8 bases. CDR1 and CDR2 (germline): SGHVS, FQNEAQ. After removal of 4 bases from V and 2 bases from J, the junction contained 7 bases not matched to a gene. The CDR3 loop spans 15 amino acids. The CDR3 loop reads CASSYLGQAAYEQYF. CDR3 nucleotide sequence: TGTGCCAGCAGCTATTTGGGACAGGCAGCCTACGAGCAGTACTTC.

The chain uses TRBV4-1 and TRBJ1-2, with D hard to call. The CDR3 is made up of 12 amino acids. Germline V gives CDR1 MGHRA, CDR2 YSYEKL. The V end was cut by 1 base, the J end by 8 bases, with 8 bases between. CDR3 sequence (DNA): TGCGCCAGCAGCCAAGTCGGTCTGGGCTACACCTTC. Translation: CASSQVGLGYTF.

This sequence joins TRBV5-6 and TRBJ2-3; 8 bases fit TRBD2. V was clipped by 2 bases and J by 0 bases; unmatched bases: 5. CDR3 length: 16 residues. CDR1 is SGHDT, CDR2 YYEEEE, per germline. In nucleotides, the CDR3 is TGTGCCAGCAGCTTTCGACCGGGAGGGAGCACAGATACGCAGTATTTT. Protein: CASSFRPGGSTDTQYF.

The V call is TRBV4-2, the J call TRBJ2-7; the D gene is possibly TRBD2 (6 bases). The germline V gene encodes CDR1 LGHNA and CDR2 YNFKEQ. V lost 0 bases and J 3 bases, leaving 12 bases between the germline ends. The CDR3 loop spans 15 amino acids. The CDR3 sequence is CASSQERDSVYEQYF. In DNA, the CDR3 is TGTGCCAGCAGCCAAGAGCGGGACTCAGTCTACGAGCAGTACTTC.

The chain is built from TRBV29-1 and TRBJ2-6; D is undetermined. Trimming pared 5 bases from V and 3 bases from J, leaving 8 bases between. The CDR3 loop spans 13 amino acids. Germline CDR1 is SQVTM and CDR2 is ANQGSEA. CDR3 residues: CSVLADGANVLTF. In DNA, the CDR3 is TGCAGCGTTCTGGCTGATGGGGCCAACGTCCTGACTTTC.

V is TRBV4-1 and J is TRBJ2-3; TRBD2 agrees at 8 bases. The CDR3 spans 16 residues. The V gene's germline CDR1 is MGHRA and CDR2 YSYEKL. Trimming removed 1 base from V and 2 bases from J; junction bases left unmatched: 5. The CDR3 DNA follows: TGCGCCAGCAGCCAAGGGCCTAGCGGGTACACAGATACGCAGTATTTT. This translates into CASSQGPSGYTDTQYF.

The chain couples TRBV5-4 to TRBJ1-2, with unresolved D. From germline, CDR1 is SGHNT and CDR2 YYREEE (reference sequence). This CDR3 has 14 residues. With 2 bases removed from V and 6 bases from J, the gap between germline ends came to 14 bases. CDR3 coding DNA: TGTGCCAGCAGCTTACGAGGGCCTCAGAATGGCTACACCTTC. Translated, it gives CASSLRGPQNGYTF.

The rearrangement uses TRBV19 and TRBJ1-5; D is possibly TRBD1 (5 bases). Trimming left V 9 bases short and J 4 bases short, with 13 bases between. CDR1 and CDR2 (germline): LNHDA, SQIVND (reference sequence). This CDR3 has 13 residues. The CDR3: CASAGTLNQPQHF. CDR3 bases: TGTGCCAGCGCCGGGACTTTGAATCAGCCCCAGCATTTT.

CDR3 protein: CASSQTGRETQYF. The CDR3 coding sequence is TGTGCCAGCAGCCAGACAGGGAGAGAGACCCAGTACTTC. The J gene is TRBJ2-5, the V gene TRBV6-5; 7 bases fit TRBD1. V dropped 6 bases and J dropped 4; count of bases not matched to a gene: 5. Germline loops: CDR1 MNHEY, CDR2 SVGAGI. The CDR3 is 13 residues long.

The V gene is TRBV5-6, the J gene TRBJ2-1; no firm D call. Looked up from germline, CDR1 is SGHDT and CDR2 is YYEEEE. The CDR3 runs to 14 residues. Trimming pared 7 bases from V and 0 bases from J, leaving 11 bases between. CDR3 DNA sequence: TGTGCCAGCGGCTACTTGAGCTCCTACAATGAGCAGTTCTTC. It specifies CASGYLSSYNEQFF.

The rearrangement links TRBV10-3 to TRBJ1-3; D might be TRBD1 (5 bases). The CDR3 consists of 16 residues. Germline V gene sequence: CDR1 ENHRY, CDR2 SYGVKD. V was cut by 4 bases and J by 0 bases, with 13 bases left in between. In DNA, the CDR3 is TGTGCCATCAGTGGCGGGGGAACCACCTCTGGAAACACCATATATTTT. Amino acid sequence: CAISGGGTTSGNTIYF.